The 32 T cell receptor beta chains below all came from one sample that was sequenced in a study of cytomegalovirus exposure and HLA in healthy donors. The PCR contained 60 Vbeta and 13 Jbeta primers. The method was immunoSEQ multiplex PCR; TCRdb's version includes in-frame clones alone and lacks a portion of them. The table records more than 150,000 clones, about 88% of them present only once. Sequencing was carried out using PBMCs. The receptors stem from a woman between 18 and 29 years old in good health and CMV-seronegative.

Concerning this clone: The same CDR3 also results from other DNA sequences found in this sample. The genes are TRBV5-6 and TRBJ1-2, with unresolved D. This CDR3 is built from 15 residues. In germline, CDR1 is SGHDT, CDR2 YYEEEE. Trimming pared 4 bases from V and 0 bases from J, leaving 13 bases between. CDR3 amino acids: CASSLAQATNYGYTF. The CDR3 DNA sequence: TGTGCCAGCAGCCTGGCGCAGGCCACTAACTATGGCTACACCTTC.

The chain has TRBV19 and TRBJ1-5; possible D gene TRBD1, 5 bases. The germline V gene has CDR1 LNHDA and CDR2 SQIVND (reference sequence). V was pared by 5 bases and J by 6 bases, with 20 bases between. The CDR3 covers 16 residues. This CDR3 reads CASSARTRSVGQPQHF. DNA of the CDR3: TGTGCCAGTAGTGCGCGGACAAGGAGTGTGGGTCAGCCCCAGCATTTT.

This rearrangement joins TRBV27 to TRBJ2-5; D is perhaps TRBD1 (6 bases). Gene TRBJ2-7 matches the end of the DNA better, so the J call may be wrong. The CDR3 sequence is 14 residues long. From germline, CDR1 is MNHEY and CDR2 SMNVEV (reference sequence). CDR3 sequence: CASSFADSSYEQYF. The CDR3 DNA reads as TGTGCCAGCAGTTTCGCGGACAGCTCCTACGAGCAGTACTTC.

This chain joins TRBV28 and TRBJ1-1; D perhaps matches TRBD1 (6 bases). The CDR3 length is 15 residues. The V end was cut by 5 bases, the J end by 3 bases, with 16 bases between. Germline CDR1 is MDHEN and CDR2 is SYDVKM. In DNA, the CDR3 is TGTGCCAGCAGTCTCGGGGGGGGCCAGGACACTGAAGCTTTCTTT. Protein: CASSLGGGQDTEAFF.

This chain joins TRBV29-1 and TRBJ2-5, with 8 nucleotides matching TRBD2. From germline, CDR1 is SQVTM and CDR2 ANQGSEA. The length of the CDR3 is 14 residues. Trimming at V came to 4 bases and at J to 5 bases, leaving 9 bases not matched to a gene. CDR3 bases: TGCAGCGTTGCGACTAGCGTTTGGGGGGAGACCCAGTACTTC. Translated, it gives CSVATSVWGETQYF. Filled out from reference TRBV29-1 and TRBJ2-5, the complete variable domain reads SAVISQKPSRDICQRGTSLTIQCQVDSQVTMMFWYRQQPGQSLTLIATANQGSEATYESGFVIDKFPISRPNLTFSTLTVSNMSPEDSSIYLCSVATSVWGETQYFGPGTRLLVL.

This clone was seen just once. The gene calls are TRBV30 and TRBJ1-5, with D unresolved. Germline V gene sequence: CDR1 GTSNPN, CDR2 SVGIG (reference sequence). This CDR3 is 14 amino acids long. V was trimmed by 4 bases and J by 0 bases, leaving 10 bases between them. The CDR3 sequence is CAWNTGTSNQPQHF. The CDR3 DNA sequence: TGTGCCTGGAATACGGGTACTAGCAATCAGCCCCAGCATTTT. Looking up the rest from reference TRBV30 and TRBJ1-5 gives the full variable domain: SQTIHQWPATLVQPVGSPLSLECTVEGTSNPNLYWYRQAAGRGLQLLFYSVGIGQISSEVPQNLSASRPQDRQFILSSKKLLLSDSGFYLCAWNTGTSNQPQHFGDGTRLSIL.

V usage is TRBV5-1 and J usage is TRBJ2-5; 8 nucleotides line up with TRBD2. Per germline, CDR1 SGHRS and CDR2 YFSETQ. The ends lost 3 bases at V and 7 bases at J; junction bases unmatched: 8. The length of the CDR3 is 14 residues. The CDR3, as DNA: TGCGCCAGCAGCTCCGGGGGGGCCAGGGGGACCCAGTACTTC. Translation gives CASSSGGARGTQYF.

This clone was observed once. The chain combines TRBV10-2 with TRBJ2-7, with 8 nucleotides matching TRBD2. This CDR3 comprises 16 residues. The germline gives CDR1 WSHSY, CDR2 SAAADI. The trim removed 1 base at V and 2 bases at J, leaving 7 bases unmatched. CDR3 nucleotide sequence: TGCGCCAGCAGTGAGTGGGTTAGCGGGGCCACCTACGAGCAGTACTTC. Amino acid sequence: CASSEWVSGATYEQYF.

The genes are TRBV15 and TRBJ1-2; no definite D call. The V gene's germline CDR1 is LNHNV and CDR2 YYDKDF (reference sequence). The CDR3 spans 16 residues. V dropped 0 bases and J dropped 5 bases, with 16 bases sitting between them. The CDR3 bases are TGTGCCACCAGCAGAGATCTGACACGCCTTGAGTATGGCTACACCTTC. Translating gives CATSRDLTRLEYGYTF.

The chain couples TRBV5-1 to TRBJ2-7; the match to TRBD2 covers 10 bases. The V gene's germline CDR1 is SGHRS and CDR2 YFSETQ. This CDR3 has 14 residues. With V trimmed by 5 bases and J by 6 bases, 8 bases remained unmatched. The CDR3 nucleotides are TGCGCCAGCAGTCGACAGGGACTAGCGACCGAGCAGTACTTC. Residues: CASSRQGLATEQYF.

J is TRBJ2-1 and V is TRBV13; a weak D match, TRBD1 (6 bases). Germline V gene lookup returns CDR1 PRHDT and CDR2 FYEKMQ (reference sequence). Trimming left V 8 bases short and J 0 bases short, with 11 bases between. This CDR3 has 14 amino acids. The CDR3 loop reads CASLRGGSYNEQFF. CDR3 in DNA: TGTGCCAGCCTCAGAGGGGGCTCCTACAATGAGCAGTTCTTC.

This CDR3 is CATSRDEGRRETQYF. Written as DNA, the CDR3 is TGTGCCACCAGCAGAGATGAGGGGAGGCGTGAGACCCAGTACTTC. V usage is TRBV15 and J usage is TRBJ2-5, with a possible D match to TRBD2 (6 bases). The germline V and J ends were trimmed by 0 bases and 5 bases, with 13 bases remaining between them. The CDR3 covers 15 residues. The germline V gene encodes CDR1 LNHNV and CDR2 YYDKDF (reference sequence).

CDR3 coding DNA: TGTGCCAGCAGCCGGACTTTCAATGAGCAGTTCTTC. Protein product: CASSRTFNEQFF. The chain recombines TRBV27 with TRBJ2-1, with D possibly being TRBD2 (5 bases). The length of the CDR3 is 12 residues. Trimming took off 6 bases at V and 6 bases at J, with 9 bases between the two ends. Germline CDR1 is MNHEY and CDR2 is SMNVEV (reference sequence).

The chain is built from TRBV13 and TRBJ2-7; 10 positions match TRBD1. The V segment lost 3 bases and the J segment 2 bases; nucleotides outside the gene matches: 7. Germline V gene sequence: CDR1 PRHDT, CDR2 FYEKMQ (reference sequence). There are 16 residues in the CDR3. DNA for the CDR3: TGTGCCAGCAGCTTGCGACAGGGGGCTAGTCCCTACGAGCAGTACTTC. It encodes CASSLRQGASPYEQYF.

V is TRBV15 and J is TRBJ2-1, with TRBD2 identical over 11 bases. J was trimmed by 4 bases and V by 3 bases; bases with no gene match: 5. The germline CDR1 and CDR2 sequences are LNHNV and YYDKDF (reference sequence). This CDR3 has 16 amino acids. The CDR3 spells CATSRGLAGGYNEQFF. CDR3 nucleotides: TGTGCCACCAGCAGGGGATTAGCGGGAGGGTACAATGAGCAGTTCTTC.

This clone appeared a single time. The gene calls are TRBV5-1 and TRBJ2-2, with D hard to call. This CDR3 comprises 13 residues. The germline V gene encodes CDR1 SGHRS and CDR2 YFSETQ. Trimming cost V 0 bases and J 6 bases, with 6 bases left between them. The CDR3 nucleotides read TGCGCCAGCAGCTTGGCTTTATCCGGGGAGCTGTTTTTT. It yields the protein CASSLALSGELFF.

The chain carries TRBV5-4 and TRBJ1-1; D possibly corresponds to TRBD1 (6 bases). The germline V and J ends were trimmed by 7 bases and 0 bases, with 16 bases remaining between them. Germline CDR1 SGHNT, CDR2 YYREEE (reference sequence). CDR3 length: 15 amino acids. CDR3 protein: CASSLGGPLNTEAFF. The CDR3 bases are TGTGCCAGCTCCTTGGGGGGGCCCTTGAACACTGAAGCTTTCTTT.

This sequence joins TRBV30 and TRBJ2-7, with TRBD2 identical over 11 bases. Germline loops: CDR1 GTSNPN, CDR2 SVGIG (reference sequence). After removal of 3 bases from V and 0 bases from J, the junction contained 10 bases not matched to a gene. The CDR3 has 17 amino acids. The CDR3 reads CAWSPSGRYDASYEQYF. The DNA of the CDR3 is TGTGCCTGGAGCCCTAGCGGGAGGTACGACGCCTCCTACGAGCAGTACTTC.

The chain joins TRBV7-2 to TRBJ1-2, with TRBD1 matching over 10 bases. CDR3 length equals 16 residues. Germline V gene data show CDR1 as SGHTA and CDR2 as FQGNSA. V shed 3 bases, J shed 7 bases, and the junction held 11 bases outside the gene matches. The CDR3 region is CASSFAPAGQGSGYTF. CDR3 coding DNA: TGTGCCAGCAGCTTCGCCCCGGCGGGACAGGGGAGTGGCTACACCTTC.

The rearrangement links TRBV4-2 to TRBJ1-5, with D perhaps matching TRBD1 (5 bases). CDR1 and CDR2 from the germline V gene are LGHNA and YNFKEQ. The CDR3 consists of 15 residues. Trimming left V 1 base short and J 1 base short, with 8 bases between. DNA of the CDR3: TGTGCCAGCAGCCAAGTCCCAGGGAGCAATCAGCCCCAGCATTTT. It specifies CASSQVPGSNQPQHF.

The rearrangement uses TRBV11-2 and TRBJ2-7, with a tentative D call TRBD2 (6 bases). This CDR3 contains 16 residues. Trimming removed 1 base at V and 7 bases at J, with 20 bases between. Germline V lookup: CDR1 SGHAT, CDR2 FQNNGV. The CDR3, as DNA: TGTGCCAGCAGCTTAGGGCTTGCGGGATCCCTACGAGAGCAGTACTTC. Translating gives CASSLGLAGSLREQYF.

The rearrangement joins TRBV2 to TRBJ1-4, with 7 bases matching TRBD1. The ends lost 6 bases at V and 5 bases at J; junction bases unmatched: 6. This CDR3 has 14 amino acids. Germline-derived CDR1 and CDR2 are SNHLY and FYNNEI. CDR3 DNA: TGTGCCAGCAGGGCTCAGGGGGGAAATGAAAAACTGTTTTTT. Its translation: CASRAQGGNEKLFF.

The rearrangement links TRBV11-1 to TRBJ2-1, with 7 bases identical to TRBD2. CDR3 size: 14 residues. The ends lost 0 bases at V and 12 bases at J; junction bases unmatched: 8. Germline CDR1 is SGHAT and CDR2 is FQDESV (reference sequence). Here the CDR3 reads CASSLAGTTLSQFF. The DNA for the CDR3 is TGTGCCAGCAGCTTAGCCGGGACTACGTTATCGCAGTTCTTC.

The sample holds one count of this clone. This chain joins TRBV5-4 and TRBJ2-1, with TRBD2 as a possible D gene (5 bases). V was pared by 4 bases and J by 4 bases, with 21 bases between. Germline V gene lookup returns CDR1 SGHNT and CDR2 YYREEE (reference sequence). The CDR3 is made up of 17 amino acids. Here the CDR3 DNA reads TGTGCCAGCAGCCAAGCCTCAGGAGGAAACAAATACAATGAGCAGTTCTTC. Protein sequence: CASSQASGGNKYNEQFF.

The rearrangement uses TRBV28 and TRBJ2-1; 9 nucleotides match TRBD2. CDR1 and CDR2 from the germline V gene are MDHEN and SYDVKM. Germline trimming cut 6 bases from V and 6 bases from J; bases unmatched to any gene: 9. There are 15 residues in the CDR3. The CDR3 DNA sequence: TGTGCCAGCAGAGTACCGGGACTAGCAGGCAATGAGCAGTTCTTC. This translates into CASRVPGLAGNEQFF.

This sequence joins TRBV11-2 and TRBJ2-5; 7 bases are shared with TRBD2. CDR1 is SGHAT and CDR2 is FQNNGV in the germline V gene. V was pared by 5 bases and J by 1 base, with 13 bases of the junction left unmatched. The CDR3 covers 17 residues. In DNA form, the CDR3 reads TGTGCCAGCAGCCCCCGGGGGGTAAGCAACCTCCAAGAGACCCAGTACTTC. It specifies CASSPRGVSNLQETQYF.

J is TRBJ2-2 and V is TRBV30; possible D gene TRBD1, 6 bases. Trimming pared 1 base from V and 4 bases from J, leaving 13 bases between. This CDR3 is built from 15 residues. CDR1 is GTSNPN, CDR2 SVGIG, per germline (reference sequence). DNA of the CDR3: TGTGCCTGGAGTGGCAGGGGAATTAGCACCGGGGAGCTGTTTTTT. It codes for CAWSGRGISTGELFF.

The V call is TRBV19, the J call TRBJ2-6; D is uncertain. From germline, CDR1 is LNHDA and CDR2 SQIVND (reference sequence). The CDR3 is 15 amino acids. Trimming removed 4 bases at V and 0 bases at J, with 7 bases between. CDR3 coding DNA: TGTGCCAGTAGTAAGCCCATCTCTGGGGCCAACGTCCTGACTTTC. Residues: CASSKPISGANVLTF.

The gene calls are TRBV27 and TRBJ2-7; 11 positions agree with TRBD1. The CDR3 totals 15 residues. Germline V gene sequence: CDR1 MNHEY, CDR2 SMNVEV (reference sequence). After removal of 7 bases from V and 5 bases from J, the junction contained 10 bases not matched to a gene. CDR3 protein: CASKTGTGGGNEQYF. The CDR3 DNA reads TGTGCCAGCAAGACCGGGACAGGGGGGGGGAACGAGCAGTACTTC.

For the CDR3, the DNA is TGCGCCAGCAGTGATCCCAGCGGGGGGGCCCTCGAAGAGACCCAGTACTTC. It yields the protein CASSDPSGGALEETQYF. This chain connects TRBV10-2 to TRBJ2-5; 10 bases match TRBD2. The germline CDR1 and CDR2 sequences are WSHSY and SAAADI. V shed 3 bases and J 3 bases; nucleotides not matched to a gene: 10. This CDR3 spans 17 amino acids.

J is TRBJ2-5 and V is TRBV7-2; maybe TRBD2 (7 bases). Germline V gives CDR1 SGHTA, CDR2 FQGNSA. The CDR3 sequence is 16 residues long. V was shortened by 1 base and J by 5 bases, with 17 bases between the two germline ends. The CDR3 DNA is TGTGCCAGCAGCTTAGTTGGGGGCGGGGGTTTGGAGACCCAGTACTTC. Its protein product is CASSLVGGGGLETQYF.

The chain's CDR3 is CASSEAGQNGYTF. The CDR3 nucleotides read TGTGCCAGCAGTGAAGCGGGACAGAATGGCTACACCTTC. The chain combines TRBV2 with TRBJ1-2, with 7 bases lining up with TRBD1. Germline-derived CDR1 and CDR2 are SNHLY and FYNNEI. V shed 0 bases, J shed 6 bases, and the junction held 1 base outside the gene matches. CDR3 length equals 13 residues.